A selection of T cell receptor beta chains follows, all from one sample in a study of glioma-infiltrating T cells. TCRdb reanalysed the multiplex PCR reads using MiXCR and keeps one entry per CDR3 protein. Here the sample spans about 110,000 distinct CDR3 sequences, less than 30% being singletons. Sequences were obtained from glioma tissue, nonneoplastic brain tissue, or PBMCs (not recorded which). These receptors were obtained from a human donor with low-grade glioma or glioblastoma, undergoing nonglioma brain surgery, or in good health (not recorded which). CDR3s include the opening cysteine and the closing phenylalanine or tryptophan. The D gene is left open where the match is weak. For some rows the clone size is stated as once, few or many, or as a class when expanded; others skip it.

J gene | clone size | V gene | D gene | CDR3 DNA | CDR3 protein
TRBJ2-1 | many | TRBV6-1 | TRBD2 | TGTGCCAGCACCGATATGGGACTAGGGTACAATGAGCAGTTCTTC | CASTDMGLGYNEQFF
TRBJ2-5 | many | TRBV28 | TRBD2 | TGTGCCAGCATTCCTCTAGCGGACTCGGGGACCCAGTACTTC | CASIPLADSGTQYF
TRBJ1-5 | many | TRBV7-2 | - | TGTGCCAGCAGCATTAGTTGGGGCCAGCCCCAGCATTTT | CASSISWGQPQHF
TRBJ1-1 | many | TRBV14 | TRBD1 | TGTGCCAGCAGCCAGGGACAGCTGCGGACTGAAGCTTTCTTT | CASSQGQLRTEAFF
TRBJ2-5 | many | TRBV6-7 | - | TGTGCCAGCACCCAACCCCGAGAGACCCAGTACTTC | CASTQPRETQYF
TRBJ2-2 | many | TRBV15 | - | TGTGCCACCAGCAGACAGGGTATAGACACCGGGGAGCTGTTTTTT | CATSRQGIDTGELFF
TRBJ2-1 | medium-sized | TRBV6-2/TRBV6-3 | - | TGTGCCAGCCGACCGCTGAGCTCCTACAATGAGCAGTTCTTC | CASRPLSSYNEQFF
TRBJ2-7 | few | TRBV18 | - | TGTGCCAGCTCACCACTGGGTTACGAGCAGTACTTC | CASSPLGYEQYF
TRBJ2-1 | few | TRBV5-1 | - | TGCGCCAGCAGCTTCACACCCCTTCAATACAATGAGCAGTTCTTC | CASSFTPLQYNEQFF
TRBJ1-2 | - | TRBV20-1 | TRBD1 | TGCAGTGCTAGCGACAGGGGGCGGTCTAACTATGGCTACACCTTC | CSASDRGRSNYGYTF
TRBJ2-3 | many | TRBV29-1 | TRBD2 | TGCAGCGTTGAGAGTCTAGCGGGACTTGGAGATACGCAGTATTTT | CSVESLAGLGDTQYF
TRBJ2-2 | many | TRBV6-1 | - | TGTGCCAGCAACCCTAGCTATGCCGGGGAGCTGTTTTTT | CASNPSYAGELFF
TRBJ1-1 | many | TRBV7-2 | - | TGTGCCAGCAGCTTACAGATGAGGGGCACTGAAGCTTTCTTT | CASSLQMRGTEAFF
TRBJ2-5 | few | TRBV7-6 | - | TGTGCCAGCGGCTTAATGGAGGGGCAAGAGACCCAGTACTTC | CASGLMEGQETQYF
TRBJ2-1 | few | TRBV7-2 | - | TGTGCCAGCAGCTTACATCGGACCTCCTACAATGAGCAGTTCTTC | CASSLHRTSYNEQFF
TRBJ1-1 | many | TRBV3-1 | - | TGTGCCAGCAGCGAACACTCAGCCTTGGTGTCTGTTGAAGCTTTCTTT | CASSEHSALVSVEAFF
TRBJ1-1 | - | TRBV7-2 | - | TGTGCCAGCAGCCCAGACAGGCGCACTGAAGCTTTCTTT | CASSPDRRTEAFF
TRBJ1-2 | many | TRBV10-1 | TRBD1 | TGCGCCAGCAGCCGGGACAGCGTGTATGGCTACACCTTC | CASSRDSVYGYTF
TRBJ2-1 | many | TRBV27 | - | TGTGCCAGCAGAATTCAGGGAGCACAGTACAATGAGCAGTTCTTC | CASRIQGAQYNEQFF
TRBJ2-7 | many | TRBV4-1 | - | TGCGCCAGCAGCCAAGAGGAGGGGTCCTACGAGCAGTACTTC | CASSQEEGSYEQYF
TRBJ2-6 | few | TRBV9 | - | TGTGCCAGCAGCATTCTAGGGAGTTCTGGGGCCAACGTCCTGACTTTC | CASSILGSSGANVLTF
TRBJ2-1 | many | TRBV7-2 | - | TGTGCCAGCAGCCCCCAGGGCGCTCGCAATGAGCAGTTCTTC | CASSPQGARNEQFF
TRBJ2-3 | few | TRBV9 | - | TGTGCCAGCAGCTCAGAGGGCCTCACAGATACGCAGTATTTT | CASSSEGLTDTQYF
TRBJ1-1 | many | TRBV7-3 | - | TGTGCCAGCAGCTCGGGCCTGAACACTGAAGCTTTCTTT | CASSSGLNTEAFF
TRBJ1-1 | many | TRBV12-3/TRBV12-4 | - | TGTGCCAGCTTCATACAGGCTGGCACTGAAGCTTTCTTT | CASFIQAGTEAFF
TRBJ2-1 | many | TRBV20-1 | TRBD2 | TGCAGTGCTCTAGCGGGGTACAATGAGCAGTTCTTC | CSALAGYNEQFF
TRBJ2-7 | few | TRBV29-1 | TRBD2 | TGCAGCGTTGTGTTGGGACTATCCTACGAGCAGTACTTC | CSVVLGLSYEQYF